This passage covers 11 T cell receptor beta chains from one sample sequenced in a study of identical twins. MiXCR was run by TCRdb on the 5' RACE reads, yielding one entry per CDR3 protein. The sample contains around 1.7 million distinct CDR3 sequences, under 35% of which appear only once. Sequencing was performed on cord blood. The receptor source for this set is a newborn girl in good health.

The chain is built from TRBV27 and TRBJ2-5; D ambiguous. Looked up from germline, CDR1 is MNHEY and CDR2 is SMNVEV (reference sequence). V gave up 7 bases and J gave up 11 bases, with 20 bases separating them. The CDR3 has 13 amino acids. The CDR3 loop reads CASTGSVTGEQYF. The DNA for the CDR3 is TGTGCCAGCACCGGATCTGTCACGGGTGAGCAGTACTTC.

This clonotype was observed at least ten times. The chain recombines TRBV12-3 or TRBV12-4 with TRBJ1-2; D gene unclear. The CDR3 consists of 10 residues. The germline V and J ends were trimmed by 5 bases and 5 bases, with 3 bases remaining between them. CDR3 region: CASSQYGYTF. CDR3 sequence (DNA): TGTGCCAGCAGTCAATATGGCTACACCTTC.

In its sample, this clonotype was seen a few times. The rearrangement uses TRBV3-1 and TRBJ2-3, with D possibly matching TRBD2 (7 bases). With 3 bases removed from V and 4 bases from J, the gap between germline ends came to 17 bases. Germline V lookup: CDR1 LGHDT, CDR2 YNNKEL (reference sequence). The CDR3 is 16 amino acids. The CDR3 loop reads CASSQSWGGGADTQYF. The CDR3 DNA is TGTGCCAGCAGCCAGTCATGGGGGGGCGGCGCAGATACGCAGTATTTT.

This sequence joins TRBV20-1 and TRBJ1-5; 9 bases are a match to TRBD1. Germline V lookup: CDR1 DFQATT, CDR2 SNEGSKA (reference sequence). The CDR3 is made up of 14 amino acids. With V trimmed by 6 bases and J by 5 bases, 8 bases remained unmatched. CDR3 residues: CSAPRQGGDQPQHF. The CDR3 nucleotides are TGCAGTGCCCCCCGACAGGGGGGAGATCAGCCCCAGCATTTT.

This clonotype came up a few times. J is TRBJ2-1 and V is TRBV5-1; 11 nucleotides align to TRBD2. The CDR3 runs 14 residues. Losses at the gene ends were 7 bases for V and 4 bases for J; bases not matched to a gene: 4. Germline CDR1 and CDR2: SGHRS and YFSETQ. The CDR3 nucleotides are TGCGCCAGCCAGGGGACTAGCGGATACAATGAGCAGTTCTTC. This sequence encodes CASQGTSGYNEQFF.

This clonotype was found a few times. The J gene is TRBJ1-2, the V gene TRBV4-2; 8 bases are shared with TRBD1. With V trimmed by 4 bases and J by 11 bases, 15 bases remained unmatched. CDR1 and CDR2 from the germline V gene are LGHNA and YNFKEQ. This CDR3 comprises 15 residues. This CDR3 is CASSPAEGQEKSYTF. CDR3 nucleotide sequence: TGTGCCAGCAGCCCCGCCGAGGGACAGGAAAAGAGTTACACCTTC.

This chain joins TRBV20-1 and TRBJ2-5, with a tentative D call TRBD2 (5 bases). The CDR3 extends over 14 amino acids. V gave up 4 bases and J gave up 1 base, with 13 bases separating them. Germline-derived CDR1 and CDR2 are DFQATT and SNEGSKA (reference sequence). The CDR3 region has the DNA TGCAGTGCTATGGAGGAGTTGCCCCAAGAGACCCAGTACTTC. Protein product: CSAMEELPQETQYF.

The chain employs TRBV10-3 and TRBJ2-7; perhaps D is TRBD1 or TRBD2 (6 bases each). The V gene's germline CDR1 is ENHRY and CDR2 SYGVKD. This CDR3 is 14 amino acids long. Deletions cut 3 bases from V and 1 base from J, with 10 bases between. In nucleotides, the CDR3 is TGTGCCATCAGTGATACAGGGAGGTCCTACGAGCAGTACTTC. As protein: CAISDTGRSYEQYF.

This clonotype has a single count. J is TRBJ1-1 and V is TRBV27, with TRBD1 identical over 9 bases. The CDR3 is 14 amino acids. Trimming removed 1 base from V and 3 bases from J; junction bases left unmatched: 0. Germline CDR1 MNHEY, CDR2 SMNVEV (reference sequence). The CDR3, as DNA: TGTGCCAGCAGTTTATACAGGGGGCACACTGAAGCTTTCTTT. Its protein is CASSLYRGHTEAFF.

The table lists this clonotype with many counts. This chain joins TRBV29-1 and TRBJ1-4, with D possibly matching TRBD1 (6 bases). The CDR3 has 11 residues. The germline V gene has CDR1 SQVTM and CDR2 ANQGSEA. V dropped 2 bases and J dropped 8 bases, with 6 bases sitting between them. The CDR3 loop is CSVERGEKLFF. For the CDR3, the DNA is TGCAGCGTTGAAAGGGGGGAAAAACTGTTTTTT. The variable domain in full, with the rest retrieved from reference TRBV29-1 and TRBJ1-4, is SAVISQKPSRDICQRGTSLTIQCQVDSQVTMMFWYRQQPGQSLTLIATANQGSEATYESGFVIDKFPISRPNLTFSTLTVSNMSPEDSSIYLCSVERGEKLFFGSGTQLSVL.

In DNA, the CDR3 is TGCAGTGCTAGAATAGTCCGGGCAGTCTCCTACGAGCAGTACTTC. As protein: CSARIVRAVSYEQYF. This chain uses TRBV20-1 with TRBJ2-7; D remains unclear. The CDR3 runs 15 residues. Germline values: CDR1 DFQATT, CDR2 SNEGSKA (reference sequence). Trimming cost V 2 bases and J 0 bases, with 14 bases left between them.